Below, one T cell receptor (beta chain) is given with its context. Its antigen is unknown. Germline V CDR1 and CDR2: LNHDA, SQIVND (reference sequence). The CDR3 sequence is 13 residues long. The V and J ends lost 4 bases and 3 bases, in that order; junction bases with no gene match: 2. The entry originates in a study of a mutant IDH1 vaccine in newly diagnosed glioma. Across the whole study: In some groups vaccination began 4-6 weeks post-radiotherapy; others received it with temozolomide. Earlier care involved radiotherapy, temozolomide, or both, and the majority received both.

Broader study findings: It seemed that pseudoprogression was not linked to changes in the top peripheral T cell clonotypes.

Produced via immunoSEQ multiplex PCR; TCRdb's table is partial and in-frame only. The sample has tens of thousands of clones; under 85% are singletons. Time point specified: week 11, during vaccination. A single vaccine dose contained 300 ug of mutant IDH1 20-mer peptide, and topical imiquimod was used with it. This TCR was recovered from a man aged 30 to 39 with glioma. The material was PBMCs, obtained from a glioma patient whose treatment included an IDH1 peptide vaccine. The chain couples TRBV19 to TRBJ1-1, with TRBD1 identical over 7 bases. The CDR3 loop reads CASSTTGDTEAFF. In DNA form, the CDR3 reads TGTGCCAGTAGTACTACAGGGGACACTGAAGCTTTCTTT.